The sequence of this T cell receptor beta chain was determined in a study of blood T cell repertoires in COVID-19. The repertoire was sequenced with immunoSEQ multiplex PCR; TCRdb's copy has only in-frame clones and lacks some. Of about 250,000 clones in the sample, 80% to 90% were seen once. The sequence was collected from a man aged 40-55 years with active or convalescent COVID-19. Sequencing input: peripheral blood.

In nucleotides, the CDR3 is TGCGCCAGCAGCCAATTTTTCTCACCTAACATAGGGACAGGGGGTGTTCAGCCCCAGCATTTT. It yields the protein CASSQFFSPNIGTGGVQPQHF. V and J are TRBV4-1 and TRBJ1-5; 11 bases align to TRBD1. The junction had 21 bases not matched to a gene; V was cut back by 2 bases and J by 6 bases. The length of the CDR3 is 21 residues. The germline CDR1 and CDR2 sequences are MGHRA and YSYEKL.